This paragraph covers one TCR beta chain sequence. Its antigen remains unidentified. Base quality data are lacking; no much larger clone is found one base away. In total, approximately 700 healthy bone marrow donors made up the cohort. At the time of sampling, every cohort member was nominally healthy, though immune exposures that went unrecorded were likely present. The donor tested CMV seronegative, placing the donor among the 350 to 400 seronegative members of the cohort. A peripheral blood sample was collected from each donor, and TCR beta sequencing was performed on peripheral blood mononuclear cells. Genomic DNA was extracted from the blood cell samples with the Qiagen DNeasy Blood Extraction Kit. The protocol used for the library was the immunoSEQ multiplex PCR assay. A mixture of 60 forward primers for TCR Vbeta segments and 13 reverse primers for TCR Jbeta segments was used in the multiplex PCR. The CDR3 region of rearranged TCR beta genes was amplified from genomic DNA by a multiplex PCR assay. The amplified TCR beta libraries were sequenced on the Illumina HiSeq System as 87-base-pair reads. Under the source paper's analysis protocol: A later analysis tallied 80 million to 95 million unique TCR beta chains across the 666 repertoires, and approximately 11 million of those chains were shared by two or more donors. Raw reads were error-corrected and collapsed into unique sequences by a nearest-neighbor algorithm in which closely related sequences were merged to remove PCR and sequencing errors. To assign V, D and J gene segments, CDR3 sequences were aligned to IMGT reference sequences. For a sequence to be retained, at least a six-nucleotide match to both a V gene segment and a J gene segment was required. A rearrangement was called productive if the CDR3 had no stop codons and remained in frame with V and J, and every other rearrangement was called non-productive. Following IMGT convention, CDR3 was defined as the stretch from the second conserved V-encoded cysteine to the conserved J-encoded phenylalanine. The earlier analysis of some 540 of the donors excluded any sequence lacking an unambiguous match to a single V gene segment. In an earlier analysis of roughly 600 of the donors, a V segment was called functional when productive rearrangements were above 56.7%, and segregating when the standard deviation between donors exceeded 5%. A statistical classification framework was built to diagnose cytomegalovirus status from the catalog of TCR beta chain sequences. V and J gene assignment, in a later analysis, came from comparing TCR nucleotide sequences with IMGT/GENE-DB human TR gene sequences. In a later analysis, CDR3 sequences and most-parsimonious VDJ recombination scenarios were assigned using the TCRdist pipeline. In a later analysis, each TCR beta chain was defined by its CDR3 amino acid sequence together with its V-gene family, and reads lacking a unique V-gene family were excluded. In a later analysis, 500 to 700 highly shared, low-generation-probability nucleotide sequences were removed to address suspected cross-contamination and a sequencing artifact. A later analysis calculated a clonal expansion index for each public chain from normalized within-repertoire ranks of inferred template counts. A later analysis computed generation probabilities with a VDJ recombination model fitted to out-of-frame rearrangements, and checked the results against IGoR. In a later analysis, TCR-TCR, TCR-HLA and TCR-CMV co-occurrence was scored with hypergeometric tests, and a repertoire-size bias correction was applied to TCR pairs. False discovery rates were estimated in a later analysis by permuting HLA or CMV assignments 20 times. In a later analysis, co-occurring TCRs were grouped using DBSCAN, with TCRdist sequence similarity added in when clustering inside HLA-allele-positive subsets. Repertoires with fewer than 30,000 or more than 120,000 public chains, plus five repertoires with anomalous nucleotide sharing, were excluded from co-occurrence clustering. This is the immuneACCESS table as TCRdb keeps it, with only in-frame sequences that have V and J called. A part of the clones is gone; compared with another copy, unresolved V genes explain less than half, and the rest is unexplained. V and J calls and clone size are those listed in that table; D and trimming were worked out from the DNA. The table for this sample lists 200,000 or so clones; 70% to 85% of them were counted only once. The ten biggest clones cover approximately 0.098% of the sample.

This record belongs to a study of cytomegalovirus exposure and HLA in healthy donors (dated by TCRdb to about 2017). Regarding the study in general: An earlier analysis of approximately 600 of the donors reported about 290 Gb of sequence data and about 100 million unique TCR beta sequences from about 179 million T cells. A later genetic analysis used genome-wide SNP genotypes for about 65% of the 666 donors, treating that subset as a discovery cohort. The study aimed to test whether cataloging public T cell receptors could reveal signatures of past pathogen exposure. Of the 300 to 450 genotyped donors, 80% to 90% were placed in the genetic ancestry cluster associated with self-reported Caucasian donors. In an earlier analysis of more than 550 of the donors, high-throughput TCR beta sequencing was used to judge whether each TCR beta V gene segment behaved as functional or pseudogenic. A separate validation cohort of more than 100 different subjects was used in addition to the approximately 640-subject first cohort. In a later analysis, previously published TCR beta repertoires from fewer than 750 donors were re-analyzed and high-resolution HLA genotyping was added so that TCR occurrence patterns could be studied. Class I and class II HLA loci were covered by the typing at four-digit resolution. Rather than using new phenotypic data, the later analysis identified candidate immune exposures from TCR beta sequences and from how often those sequences occurred across donors. The T cell repertoires of some 670 subjects were profiled by immunosequencing and related to cytomegalovirus serostatus. Typing coverage varied by locus: roughly 629-630 donors for A, B, C, DRB1 and DQB1; 500 to 550 for DQA1; some 610 for DPA1; some 470 for DPB1. Among about 360 genotyped donors of the cohort, an average of 235,054 unique TCR beta nucleotide sequences were sequenced per donor, roughly 20% of them non-productive. To predict cytomegalovirus infection status, the study brought together high-throughput TCR immunosequencing, statistical association of individual TCRs with disease status, and machine learning. About 300 gigabases of sequencing data and tens of millions of unique TCR sequences were included in an early release covering 550 to 650 HLA-typed donors. Donor age, sex, ethnicity and CMV serostatus were compiled alongside the repertoire data. A few DR-DQ haplotypes were treated as single units for association and clustering because of strong linkage in the cohort. Every discovery cohort repertoire had been produced on one sequencing platform.

Its CDR3 holds 15 amino acids, cysteine through phenylalanine. The entry retains the CDR3 DNA only, 45 bases that are in frame from base 1. Relative to germline, V is missing 4 bases and J is missing 0 bases, with 7 bases of the junction outside any gene match. Taken from the germline V gene (reference sequence), the CDR1 and CDR2 loops are GTSNPN and SVGIG. Findings and caveats that apply to the study as a whole: An earlier analysis of 587 of the donors showed that most TCR beta V segments appeared in productive rearrangements either about 90% or about 30% of the time, which broadly matched IMGT annotations. In a later genetic analysis, fewer N-insertions in productive TCRs were reported among donors in an Asian-associated ancestry cluster than the roughly 700-donor mean. An association between a missense DCLRE1C variant and V-gene and J-gene trimming of TCR beta chains was found in a later genetic analysis and replicated in an independent cohort. A further reported finding was that TCR beta sequences accurately predicted the HLA-A and HLA-B alleles for most subjects in the first cohort. Immune exposure information for the cohort was limited to CMV serostatus. Across donors, most TCR sequences were observed very rarely, whereas some public TCRs were present in many individuals. The authors suggested that the approach could potentially be generalized to other disease states and immunological phenotypes. According to a later analysis, TCR association rates differed among HLA loci, with DRB1 alleles showing the most associated TCRs and HLA-C alleles showing the fewest. The study gave a list of about 170 TCR beta chains associated with cytomegalovirus. In a later analysis, HLA-associated TCR beta chains were found to be more clonally expanded and to have lower generation probabilities than equally common non-associated chains. A few of the identified cytomegalovirus-associated TCR beta chains were confirmed in vitro to be specific for cytomegalovirus antigens. HLA typing was unavailable for some donors at each locus, so association tests used only the typed subset. When HLA alleles, especially DR and DQ, strongly co-occurred, attributing TCR associations to individual alleles was difficult. The classifier was reported to diagnose cytomegalovirus status with high specificity and sensitivity in both the original cohort and the validation cohort. Most CMV-associated TCR beta chains appeared to be HLA-restricted in a later analysis, and the HLA associations seemed to be driven largely by CMV exposure. A group of highly shared sequence variants was considered likely to be a technical artifact of the sequencing pipeline. A later analysis reported that several top co-occurrence clusters appeared linked to parvovirus B19, influenza, CMV and Epstein-Barr virus. Linkage disequilibrium might explain the correlated functional status among segregating V segments, but an unknown experimental factor could not be ruled out. Sequencing depth was assumed to be roughly uniform across donors in the presence/absence analyses, though that assumption may not hold. Some IMGT-functional V segments, including TRBV6-2 and TRBV6-3, could not be told apart with the 87-base-pair reads, so those segments were excluded. This cohort had only TCR beta chains sequenced, and the lack of alpha or paired-chain data limited which features could be detected. Specific HLA alleles were associated with 16,951 TCR beta sequences at a false discovery rate of 0.05 in a later analysis. Because counts were too low, roughly 18 rarely observed V segments, including chromosome 9 orphons, were left out of the earlier analysis of 587 of the donors.

The sequence derives from a boy younger than 10 in good health and CMV-seronegative. The V and J segments used are TRBV30 and TRBJ2-3; the junction holds 7 bases that match TRBD1. Source material: PBMCs. The CDR3 amino acid sequence is: CAWIPGTVSTDTQYF. The bases are TGTGCCTGGATACCCGGGACAGTGAGCACAGATACGCAGTATTTT.